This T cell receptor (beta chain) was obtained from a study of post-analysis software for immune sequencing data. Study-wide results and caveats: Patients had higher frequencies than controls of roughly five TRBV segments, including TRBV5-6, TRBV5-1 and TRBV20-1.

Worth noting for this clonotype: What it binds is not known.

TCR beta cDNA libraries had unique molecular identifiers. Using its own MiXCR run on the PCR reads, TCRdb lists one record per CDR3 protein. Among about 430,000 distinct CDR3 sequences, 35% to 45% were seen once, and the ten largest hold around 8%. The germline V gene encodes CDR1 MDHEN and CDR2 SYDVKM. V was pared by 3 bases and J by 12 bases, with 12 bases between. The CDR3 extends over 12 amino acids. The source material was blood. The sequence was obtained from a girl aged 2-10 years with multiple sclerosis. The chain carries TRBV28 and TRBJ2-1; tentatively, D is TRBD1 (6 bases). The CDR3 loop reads CASSFRTDRQFF. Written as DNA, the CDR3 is TGTGCCAGCAGTTTTCGGACAGACCGGCAGTTCTTC.